The 30 T cell receptor beta chains presented below share a single source sample, sequenced in a study of cytomegalovirus exposure and HLA in healthy donors. With 60 Vbeta and 13 Jbeta primers, the PCR was carried out. Libraries were prepared by immunoSEQ multiplex PCR; TCRdb keeps only in-frame clonotypes and omits some of them. The sample has 150,000 to 160,000 clones, 74% seen once; the top ten hold approximately 2.1%. Sequences were obtained from PBMCs. The source is a man aged 30-40 years in good health and CMV-seronegative.

This clone was picked up a small number of times. The chain combines TRBV4-1 with TRBJ2-3, with TRBD1 identical over 7 bases. Losses at the gene ends were 5 bases for V and 2 bases for J; bases not matched to a gene: 7. The CDR3 runs 15 residues. Per the germline V gene, CDR1 is MGHRA and CDR2 is YSYEKL. CDR3 nucleotide sequence: TGCGCCAGCAGCGCCCGGGACAGAGACACAGATACGCAGTATTTT. Protein: CASSARDRDTDTQYF.

To note about this clone: The same CDR3 is also encoded by other DNA sequences in this sample. The gene calls are TRBV9 and TRBJ2-1, with 7 bases aligning to TRBD1. The ends lost 2 bases at V and 4 bases at J; junction bases unmatched: 0. This CDR3 comprises 13 residues. CDR1 and CDR2 (germline): SGDLS, YYNGEE. The CDR3 protein is CASSVGQYNEQFF. CDR3 sequence (DNA): TGTGCCAGCAGCGTGGGACAGTACAATGAGCAGTTCTTC.

V and J are TRBV9 and TRBJ2-2; 7 bases match TRBD2. V gave up 4 bases and J gave up 3 bases; unmatched junction bases: 12. Per the germline V gene, CDR1 is SGDLS and CDR2 is YYNGEE. This CDR3 has 17 amino acids. The CDR3, as DNA: TGTGCCAGCAGCCCCCAGGGAGGGTTCTGGGACACCGGGGAGCTGTTTTTT. It specifies CASSPQGGFWDTGELFF.

This rearrangement joins TRBV14 to TRBJ1-1, with unresolved D. The CDR3 sequence is 11 residues long. Trimming left V 1 base short and J 11 bases short, with 8 bases between. Germline V gene lookup returns CDR1 SGHDN and CDR2 FVKESK. The CDR3 DNA sequence: TGTGCCAGCAGCCAAGGTAAAATGGCTTTCTTT. It is translated as CASSQGKMAFF. The full variable domain, rest sourced from reference TRBV14 and TRBJ1-1, is EAGVTQFPSHSVIEKGQTVTLRCDPISGHDNLYWYRRVMGKEIKFLLHFVKESKQDESGMPNNRFLAERTGGTYSTLKVQPAELEDSGVYFCASSQGKMAFFGQGTRLTVV.

The V and J genes are TRBV2 and TRBJ1-2; the match to TRBD1 covers 8 bases. CDR3 length: 18 amino acids. Germline values: CDR1 SNHLY, CDR2 FYNNEI. V gave up 2 bases and J gave up 7 bases; unmatched junction bases: 18. The CDR3, as DNA: TGTGCCAGCAGTGAACTGGACAGGGTCTCGATGTCGTCGGGTGGCTACACCTTC. This gives the protein CASSELDRVSMSSGGYTF.

V gene TRBV25-1 combines with J gene TRBJ2-2, with 10 nucleotides matching TRBD2. Unmatched junction bases numbered 9, after V lost 8 bases and J lost 6 bases. In germline, CDR1 is MGHDK, CDR2 SYGVNS. This CDR3 region has 15 residues. The CDR3 DNA reads TGTGCCAGCCAGGTCGGCCTAGCGGGGGCCGGGGAGCTGTTTTTT. It is translated as CASQVGLAGAGELFF. The variable domain in full, with the rest retrieved from reference TRBV25-1 and TRBJ2-2, is EADIYQTPRYLVIGTGKKITLECSQTMGHDKMYWYQQDPGMELHLIHYSYGVNSTEKGDLSSESTVSRIRTEHFPLTLESARPSHTSQYLCASQVGLAGAGELFFGEGSRLTVL.

The chain uses TRBV28 and TRBJ2-3, with 7 nucleotides matching TRBD2. Germline V gene lookup returns CDR1 MDHEN and CDR2 SYDVKM. V lost 7 bases, J lost 2 bases, and 3 bases stayed unmatched. This CDR3 has 13 residues. CDR3 loop: CASKRGITDTQYF. DNA of the CDR3: TGTGCCAGCAAGCGGGGAATCACAGATACGCAGTATTTT.

The chain couples TRBV2 to TRBJ1-1; 10 bases are a match to TRBD1. The CDR3 is made up of 14 amino acids. The V gene end was trimmed by 6 bases and the J gene end by 4 bases; junction bases not matched to a gene: 5. CDR1 SNHLY and CDR2 FYNNEI come from the germline V gene. The CDR3 DNA reads as TGTGCCAGCAGGGGAGACAGGGGGCTCACTGAAGCTTTCTTT. Translating gives CASRGDRGLTEAFF.

The chain recombines TRBV6-5 with TRBJ2-2; possibly TRBD2 for D (5 bases). The CDR3 contains 14 residues. V was pared by 7 bases and J by 1 base, with 10 bases between. Germline-derived CDR1 and CDR2 are MNHEY and SVGAGI. CDR3 DNA: TGTGCCAGCAACTCGGAGGTGAACACCGGGGAGCTGTTTTTT. This encodes CASNSEVNTGELFF.

This clone is deemed medium-sized. This chain connects TRBV28 to TRBJ1-2; TRBD1 matches at 7 bases. Trimming at V came to 4 bases and at J to 9 bases, leaving 11 bases not matched to a gene. Germline V gives CDR1 MDHEN, CDR2 SYDVKM. The CDR3 has 14 amino acids. CDR3 amino acids: CASSSQTGILSYTF. In DNA form, the CDR3 reads TGTGCCAGCAGTTCCCAGACAGGGATCTTAAGCTACACCTTC.

This chain uses TRBV7-2 with TRBJ1-2; 7 nucleotides match TRBD1. With 0 bases clipped from V and 4 bases from J, the junction kept 2 bases outside the gene matches. The CDR3 covers 14 residues. Germline loops: CDR1 SGHTA, CDR2 FQGNSA. The CDR3 sequence: CASSLARDSYGYTF. CDR3 DNA: TGTGCCAGCAGCTTAGCCCGGGACAGCTATGGCTACACCTTC.

The rearrangement links TRBV5-6 to TRBJ1-6, with TRBD1 matching over 8 bases. Germline V gene sequence: CDR1 SGHDT, CDR2 YYEEEE. This CDR3 has 18 amino acids. J lost 7 bases, V lost 3 bases, and 15 bases had no gene match. In nucleotides, the CDR3 is TGTGCCAGCAGCTCTACCTGGTCAGGGGACAGGAAAAATTCACCCCTCCACTTT. Translating it yields CASSSTWSGDRKNSPLHF.

This chain connects TRBV7-9 to TRBJ2-5, with 10 bases lining up with TRBD1. CDR1 and CDR2 (germline): SEHNR, FQNEAQ (reference sequence). This CDR3 has 15 residues. The V and J ends lost 4 bases and 11 bases, in that order; junction bases with no gene match: 13. CDR3 protein: CASSSTGTGAAEQYF. CDR3 DNA: TGTGCCAGCAGCTCTACCGGGACAGGGGCCGCAGAGCAGTACTTC.

This clone was seen just once. The chain couples TRBV29-1 to TRBJ1-2; 9 positions agree with TRBD1. CDR3 size: 13 residues. Germline CDR1 SQVTM, CDR2 ANQGSEA. V lost 7 bases and J lost 2; bases outside the gene matches: 5. The CDR3: CSARDRENYGYTF. The DNA of the CDR3 is TGCAGCGCCCGGGACAGGGAAAACTATGGCTACACCTTC.

This chain connects TRBV28 to TRBJ1-2, with 7 bases lining up with TRBD1. This CDR3 has 14 residues. The germline gives CDR1 MDHEN, CDR2 SYDVKM. The V gene end was trimmed by 6 bases and the J gene end by 6 bases; junction bases not matched to a gene: 10. CDR3 region: CASRSPGTDDGYTF. In DNA, the CDR3 is TGTGCCAGCAGGTCGCCCGGGACAGATGATGGCTACACCTTC.

The chain uses TRBV19 and TRBJ1-4; unclear D gene. V shed 6 bases and J shed 7 bases, with 18 bases lying between them. The CDR3 sequence is 15 residues long. Germline V gene data show CDR1 as LNHDA and CDR2 as SQIVND (reference sequence). The CDR3, as DNA: TGTGCCAGTAGCTTGGTACATAGCTTGAGTGAAAAACTGTTTTTT. Encoded protein: CASSLVHSLSEKLFF.

This clone was counted only a few times. This rearrangement joins TRBV6-5 to TRBJ1-2; no reliable D call. V lost 6 bases and J 6 bases, leaving 20 bases between the germline ends. CDR1 and CDR2 from the germline V gene are MNHEY and SVGAGI. The CDR3 loop spans 15 amino acids. CDR3 residues: CASSATSGVFDGYTF. The CDR3 DNA reads TGTGCCAGCAGCGCGACTAGTGGGGTTTTCGATGGCTACACCTTC.

CDR3 protein: CASTTSRTSGVSYNEQFF. CDR3 DNA: TGTGCCAGCACTACTAGCAGGACTAGCGGGGTTTCCTACAATGAGCAGTTCTTC. This chain uses TRBV2 with TRBJ2-1; 12 nucleotides line up with TRBD2. The junction had 11 bases not matched to a gene; V was cut back by 7 bases and J by 1 base. This CDR3 has 18 residues. Germline V lookup: CDR1 SNHLY, CDR2 FYNNEI.

V gene TRBV28 combines with J gene TRBJ1-2; tentatively, D is TRBD1 (5 bases). The CDR3 is 13 residues long. CDR1 and CDR2 from the germline V gene are MDHEN and SYDVKM. Trimming shortened V by 1 base and J by 7 bases, and 10 bases separated the two germline ends. This CDR3 is CASSLYGRGGYTF. CDR3 DNA: TGTGCCAGCAGTTTATATGGTAGGGGTGGCTACACCTTC.

The CDR3 loop reads CASSAGQGSSTDTQYF. The CDR3 coding sequence is TGTGCCAGTAGTGCAGGACAGGGATCTAGCACAGATACGCAGTATTTT. The V call is TRBV19, the J call TRBJ2-3; 8 bases fit TRBD1. Germline values: CDR1 LNHDA, CDR2 SQIVND (reference sequence). The CDR3 loop spans 16 amino acids. V trimming: 5 bases; J trimming: 0 bases; junction bases outside the gene matches: 7.

This chain links TRBV5-1 with TRBJ1-1; D ambiguous. Germline V gives CDR1 SGHRS, CDR2 YFSETQ. The V end was cut by 1 base, the J end by 8 bases, with 12 bases between. CDR3 length equals 13 residues. The CDR3 sequence: CASSLTYGLEAFF. The CDR3 DNA reads TGCGCCAGCAGCTTGACGTATGGGCTGGAAGCTTTCTTT.

The chain joins TRBV7-8 to TRBJ2-2; weak D call: TRBD2 (6 bases). Germline V gene sequence: CDR1 SGHVS, CDR2 FQNEAQ. The CDR3 extends over 12 amino acids. The CDR3 loop is CARRDFSGELFF. The CDR3 DNA is TGTGCTCGGAGGGACTTCAGCGGGGAGCTGTTTTTT.

The chain joins TRBV5-1 to TRBJ2-5, with D possibly being TRBD1 (5 bases). Germline V gives CDR1 SGHRS, CDR2 YFSETQ. V was trimmed by 0 bases and J by 1 base, leaving 7 bases between them. The CDR3 has 14 residues. CDR3 sequence: CASSLAGLQETQYF. The CDR3, as DNA: TGCGCCAGCAGCTTGGCAGGGCTCCAAGAGACCCAGTACTTC.

V usage is TRBV6-1 and J usage is TRBJ2-1; 8 nucleotides agree with TRBD1. Trimming removed 2 bases from V and 15 bases from J; junction bases left unmatched: 12. The CDR3 is 14 amino acids. Germline V gene sequence: CDR1 MNHNS, CDR2 SASEGT. The chain's CDR3 is CASSERQGATNRFF. The DNA for the CDR3 is TGTGCCAGCAGTGAACGTCAGGGGGCTACGAATCGGTTCTTC.

This clone has a single count. This rearrangement joins TRBV1 to TRBJ2-5; the D call TRBD2 from the table was never checked on the DNA. TRBV1 is a pseudogene. The CDR3 is 13 residues long. The CDR3: CTSSGGKQETQYF. The CDR3 DNA is TGCACCAGCAGCGGAGGTAAACAAGAGACCCAGTACTTC.

This chain uses TRBV6-5 with TRBJ2-1, with 11 nucleotides matching TRBD2. The CDR3 contains 15 residues. The germline CDR1 and CDR2 sequences are MNHEY and SVGAGI. Trimming took 6 bases from V and 6 from J; bases not matched to a gene: 7. The CDR3 here is CASSLSGGAGNEQFF. DNA for the CDR3: TGTGCCAGCAGCCTTAGCGGGGGGGCCGGCAATGAGCAGTTCTTC.

This clone appeared a few times. This chain links TRBV5-1 with TRBJ2-3; 8 nucleotides align to TRBD2. The ends lost 1 base at V and 4 bases at J; junction bases unmatched: 8. CDR3 size: 16 residues. The germline V gene has CDR1 SGHRS and CDR2 YFSETQ. In nucleotides, the CDR3 is TGCGCCAGCAGCTTGAATCCTCGGGGGGGCCCAGATACGCAGTATTTT. Translation gives CASSLNPRGGPDTQYF.

The table lists this clone with many counts. The V gene is TRBV7-2, the J gene TRBJ2-2, with D perhaps matching TRBD2 (6 bases). The CDR3 loop spans 14 amino acids. Per germline, CDR1 SGHTA and CDR2 FQGNSA. V was shortened by 5 bases and J by 5 bases, with 12 bases between the two germline ends. CDR3: CASSGGTATGELFF. The CDR3 DNA reads TGTGCCAGCAGCGGAGGGACGGCTACCGGGGAGCTGTTTTTT.

J is TRBJ1-4 and V is TRBV25-1, with 7 bases aligning to TRBD1. After removal of 3 bases from V and 8 bases from J, the junction contained 9 bases not matched to a gene. The CDR3 is 15 residues long. The germline V gene has CDR1 MGHDK and CDR2 SYGVNS. As DNA, the CDR3 is TGTGCCAGCAGTGACCTTCTGACAGGGTGGGAAAAACTGTTTTTT. Encoded protein: CASSDLLTGWEKLFF.

The J gene is TRBJ2-7, the V gene TRBV6-5; TRBD1 might be the D (6 bases). V was cut by 2 bases and J by 4 bases, with 15 bases left in between. Germline assignment: CDR1 MNHEY and CDR2 SVGAGI. CDR3 length: 15 amino acids. The CDR3 nucleotides are TGTGCCAGCAGTTACGGTGTCAGGGGATCGTACGAGCAGTACTTC. It yields the protein CASSYGVRGSYEQYF.